This entry lists 15 T cell receptor beta chains sequenced from one sample in a study of cytomegalovirus exposure and HLA in healthy donors. The PCR used 60 Vbeta and 13 Jbeta primers. TCRdb keeps only in-frame clones here, not all; method: immunoSEQ multiplex PCR. The data show some 90,000 clones, about 81% seen once. The sample was PBMCs. The origin of the receptors is a man aged 40-50 years in good health and CMV-seronegative.

The chain employs TRBV28 and TRBJ2-1; 9 bases are shared with TRBD1. Unmatched junction bases numbered 6, after V lost 7 bases and J lost 2 bases. The CDR3 is 15 amino acids. In germline, CDR1 is MDHEN, CDR2 SYDVKM. For the CDR3, the DNA is TGTGCCAGCAATAGACAGGGGGGAGCCTACAATGAGCAGTTCTTC. It translates to CASNRQGGAYNEQFF.

This chain links TRBV4-1 with TRBJ2-1, with a weak D call TRBD2 (6 bases). The V end was cut by 0 bases, the J end by 0 bases, with 12 bases between. This CDR3 spans 17 amino acids. CDR1 is MGHRA and CDR2 is YSYEKL in the germline V gene. The CDR3 loop is CASSQESSEISYNEQFF. CDR3 DNA sequence: TGCGCCAGCAGCCAAGAGTCTAGCGAAATCTCCTACAATGAGCAGTTCTTC.

This clone was recorded only once. The CDR3 protein is CASSLDRGSPLHF. For the CDR3, the DNA is TGTGCCAGCAGCCTAGATAGGGGTTCACCCCTCCACTTT. The chain has TRBV27 and TRBJ1-6; perhaps TRBD1 as D (5 bases). V was shortened by 6 bases and J by 9 bases, with 12 bases between the two germline ends. The CDR3 spans 13 residues. Germline V gene lookup returns CDR1 MNHEY and CDR2 SMNVEV (reference sequence).

This clone was seen only a few times. This rearrangement joins TRBV5-4 to TRBJ2-5; 8 nucleotides match TRBD1. CDR3 length: 15 residues. V trimming: 0 bases; J trimming: 5 bases; junction bases outside the gene matches: 6. Per the germline V gene, CDR1 is SGHNT and CDR2 is YYREEE (reference sequence). Written as DNA, the CDR3 is TGTGCCAGCAGCTTGGTCGGACAGGGAACCGAGACCCAGTACTTC. Residues: CASSLVGQGTETQYF.

The gene calls are TRBV6-1 and TRBJ1-2; a weak D match, TRBD1 (6 bases). This CDR3 has 14 amino acids. Trimming took off 0 bases at V and 13 bases at J, with 18 bases between the two ends. Per the germline V gene, CDR1 is MNHNS and CDR2 is SASEGT. CDR3 loop: CASSEALPTGRPTF. The CDR3 nucleotides read TGTGCCAGCAGTGAAGCGCTTCCGACAGGTCGCCCCACCTTC.

This clone was observed a single time. The rearrangement joins TRBV27 to TRBJ1-5; the match to TRBD1 covers 9 bases. Germline V gene sequence: CDR1 MNHEY, CDR2 SMNVEV (reference sequence). J gave up 8 bases and V 8 bases, and 7 bases lay outside the gene matches. The CDR3 consists of 13 residues. The CDR3 protein is CASDGTGQEPQHF. DNA for the CDR3: TGTGCCAGCGATGGGACAGGGCAGGAGCCCCAGCATTTT.

This clone was found once. This chain connects TRBV28 to TRBJ1-5; tentative D call: TRBD1 (5 bases). The CDR3 extends over 14 amino acids. Trimming left V 5 bases short and J 4 bases short, with 12 bases between. CDR1 MDHEN and CDR2 SYDVKM come from the germline V gene. In DNA form, the CDR3 reads TGTGCCAGCAGTGGGATGGGGGGAAATCAGCCCCAGCATTTT. Translation gives CASSGMGGNQPQHF. Full variable domain (missing parts from reference TRBV28 and TRBJ1-5): DVKVTQSSRYLVKRTGEKVFLECVQDMDHENMFWYRQDPGLGLRLIYFSYDVKMKEKGDIPEGYSVSREKKERFSLILESASTNQTSMYLCASSGMGGNQPQHFGDGTRLSIL.

This chain joins TRBV2 and TRBJ1-3; 9 bases match TRBD1. The CDR3 has 15 residues. V was clipped by 5 bases and J by 3 bases; unmatched bases: 5. CDR1 SNHLY and CDR2 FYNNEI come from the germline V gene. Here the CDR3 DNA reads TGTGCCAGCAGTTCCGGGACAGGGTATGGAAACACCATATATTTT. It translates to CASSSGTGYGNTIYF.

The V gene is TRBV2, the J gene TRBJ2-3; 8 bases map to TRBD2. V shed 7 bases and J 2 bases; nucleotides not matched to a gene: 2. The V gene's germline CDR1 is SNHLY and CDR2 FYNNEI. The CDR3 loop spans 13 amino acids. The CDR3 loop reads CASKLADTDTQYF. The DNA for the CDR3 is TGTGCCAGCAAACTAGCGGACACAGATACGCAGTATTTT.

The chain couples TRBV27 to TRBJ2-3, with 8 bases matching TRBD1. CDR1 and CDR2 (germline): MNHEY, SMNVEV (reference sequence). This CDR3 has 15 amino acids. With 5 bases clipped from V and 4 bases from J, the junction kept 8 bases outside the gene matches. CDR3 nucleotides: TGTGCCAGCAGTCCGAGGACAGGGCGGGCAGATACGCAGTATTTT. This gives the protein CASSPRTGRADTQYF.

Of note for this clone: The junction and the germline gene differ at one end; a read error may be behind it. Other DNA variants within this sample encode the same CDR3. V and J are TRBV5-1 and TRBJ1-1; 10 bases agree with TRBD1. CDR3 size: 16 residues. Germline V gene sequence: CDR1 SGHRS, CDR2 YFSETQ. This CDR3 reads CASSLWTGGLNTEAFF. CDR3 nucleotides: TGCGCCAGCAGCTTATGGACAGGGGGTCTGAACACTGAAGCTTTCTTC. The full variable domain, completed using reference TRBV5-1 and TRBJ1-1, is KAGVTQTPRYLIKTRGQQVTLSCSPISGHRSVSWYQQTPGQGLQFLFEYFSETQRNKGNFPGRFSGRQFSNSRSEMNVSTLELGDSALYLCASSLWTGGLNTEAFFGQGTRLTVV.

This clone was seen once. The rearrangement joins TRBV6-1 to TRBJ1-2; TRBD1 matches 7 bases. The germline V gene has CDR1 MNHNS and CDR2 SASEGT. CDR3 length: 14 residues. The J segment lost 4 bases and the V segment lost 5 bases, leaving 7 bases of the junction unmatched. The CDR3 region has the DNA TGTGCCAGCAGTCCCGACAGGGTAATCTATGGCTACACCTTC. It is translated as CASSPDRVIYGYTF.

Notes on this clone: Additional DNA sequences in this sample encode the identical CDR3. The chain uses TRBV13 and TRBJ2-2; the D gene is possibly TRBD1 (6 bases). The V and J ends lost 6 bases and 4 bases respectively, with 15 bases between them. CDR3 length: 15 amino acids. CDR1 and CDR2 (germline): PRHDT, FYEKMQ (reference sequence). The CDR3 loop reads CASRQLTGATGELFF. CDR3 nucleotides: TGTGCCAGCAGACAACTGACAGGAGCCACCGGGGAGCTGTTTTTT. The variable domain in full, with the rest retrieved from reference TRBV13 and TRBJ2-2, is AAGVIQSPRHLIKEKRETATLKCYPIPRHDTVYWYQQGPGQDPQFLISFYEKMQSDKGSIPDRFSAQQFSDYHSELNMSSLELGDSALYFCASRQLTGATGELFFGEGSRLTVL.

This clone was detected once. The chain combines TRBV5-1 with TRBJ2-5; TRBD2 matches 11 bases. Per the germline V gene, CDR1 is SGHRS and CDR2 is YFSETQ. The CDR3 is 17 amino acids. The ends lost 5 bases at V and 2 bases at J; junction bases unmatched: 11. CDR3 in DNA: TGCGCCAGCAGAAACGCAAAGACTAGCGGGGTACAAGAGACCCAGTACTTC. Translation: CASRNAKTSGVQETQYF.

There are a few counts of this clone. The V call is TRBV7-2, the J call TRBJ1-6; tentative D call: TRBD1 (5 bases). Trimming left V 7 bases short and J 8 bases short, with 15 bases between. This CDR3 is 14 amino acids long. CDR1 SGHTA and CDR2 FQGNSA come from the germline V gene. The CDR3 reads CASTRVGGDSPLHF. CDR3 bases: TGTGCCAGCACCCGCGTTGGGGGGGATTCACCCCTCCACTTT.